A selection of T cell receptor beta chains follows, all from one sample in a study of blood T cell repertoires in COVID-19. Using immunoSEQ multiplex PCR, the repertoire was profiled, and TCRdb retains in-frame clones only, with some absent. Among about 170,000 clones listed, over 80% were seen once. Sequenced sample: peripheral blood. These TCRs come from a woman between 65 and 79 years old with acute or convalescent COVID-19. Each CDR3 is given with its conserved first and last residue. D genes are given only for firm matches. Not every row has a clone size; where given, it reads once, few, many or a size class.

d_call clone_size j_call v_call cdr3_nt cdr3_aa
NA few TRBJ1-4 TRBV28 TGTGCCAGCAGTTTACCCGCTTCAGGGGTTAGTGAAAAACTGTTTTTT CASSLPASGVSEKLFF
NA NA TRBJ2-7 TRBV18 TGTGCCAGCTCACCAGGGACTTCGAACGAGCAGTACTTC CASSPGTSNEQYF
TRBD2 once TRBJ2-5 TRBV7-8 TGTGCCAGCAGCTCCCTCCCCGGCGGGGGGGCGGAGACCCAGTACTTC CASSSLPGGGAETQYF
NA NA TRBJ1-1 TRBV7-9 TGTGCCAGCAGCTTATCAAGCGAAGCTTTCTTT CASSLSSEAFF
NA NA TRBJ2-5 TRBV29-1 TGCAGCGTTGAGAGCCAAGAGACCCAGTACTTC CSVESQETQYF
NA NA TRBJ2-5 TRBV5-1 TGCGCCAGCAGCGAAGGACGGGGCCAAGAGACCCAGTACTTC CASSEGRGQETQYF
NA NA TRBJ1-1 TRBV19 TGTGCCAGTAGTATAGAGAGAGGGTTGAACACTGAAGCTTTCTTT CASSIERGLNTEAFF
NA NA TRBJ1-2 TRBV5-5 TGTGCCAGCAGCCCAGATCCGGGTAACTATGGCTACACCTTC CASSPDPGNYGYTF
TRBD2 few TRBJ2-3 TRBV6-4 TGTGCCAGCAGTCTCCTAGCGGGAGCAAAAGATACGCAGTATTTT CASSLLAGAKDTQYF
TRBD1 few TRBJ1-2 TRBV5-5 TGTGCCAGAGCCTCGGACAGGGGGCCGGGCATTGGCGGGAATGGCTACACCTTC CARASDRGPGIGGNGYTF
NA NA TRBJ2-7 TRBV6-2/TRBV6-3 TGTGCCAGCAGTCGGACTTGGAACGAGCAGTACTTC CASSRTWNEQYF
TRBD1 NA TRBJ1-1 TRBV7-2 TGTGCCAGCAGAAGACAGGGTAAGAACACTGAAGCTTTCTTT CASRRQGKNTEAFF
NA NA TRBJ2-7 TRBV28 TGTGCCTGCGGGGCGGTCGAAGAGAACGAGCAGTACTTC CACGAVEENEQYF
NA once TRBJ2-3 TRBV6-2/TRBV6-3 TGTGCCAGCAGTTACTCGCGGGATACGCAGTATTTT CASSYSRDTQYF
NA NA TRBJ2-1 TRBV3-1/TRBV3-2 TGTGCCAGCAGCCAATCTCTAGGAATCCACAATGAGCAGTTCTTC CASSQSLGIHNEQFF
NA few TRBJ1-3 TRBV14 TGTGCCAGCAGCCAGGGTAGCTCCATATATTTT CASSQGSSIYF
NA NA TRBJ2-2 TRBV13 TGTGCCAGCAGCTTACGGCAGGGGCGGACCGGGGAGCTGTTTTTT CASSLRQGRTGELFF
NA NA TRBJ1-5 TRBV6-2/TRBV6-3 TGTGCCAGCAGTTACCTCTACAGCAATCAGCCCCAGCATTTT CASSYLYSNQPQHF
NA NA TRBJ1-1 TRBV5-1 TGCGCCAGCAGCACACAGGGAGGGGACACTGAAGCTTTCTTT CASSTQGGDTEAFF
TRBD1 few TRBJ1-1 TRBV9 TGTGCCAGCAGCGTCAGGGGGCTGGACACTGAAGCTTTCTTT CASSVRGLDTEAFF
TRBD2 NA TRBJ2-2 TRBV9 TGTGCCAGCAGCGTAGGACTAGCGGGCCTCTCCTTCACCGGGGAGCTGTTTTTT CASSVGLAGLSFTGELFF
NA once TRBJ2-5 TRBV7-9 TGTGCCAGCAGCTTCGGTTTAGAAGAGACCCAGTACTTC CASSFGLEETQYF
NA NA TRBJ1-6 TRBV7-3 TGTGCCAGCAGCTTATACCCGAGGAATTCACCCCTCCACTTT CASSLYPRNSPLHF
TRBD1 NA TRBJ2-5 TRBV24-1 TGTGCCACCAGTGTTGGTGACAGGGGCGGGGAGACCCAGTACTTC CATSVGDRGGETQYF
NA NA TRBJ2-4 TRBV28 TGTGCCAGCAGTTTACGGGTGAAGGCCAAAAACATTCAGTACTTC CASSLRVKAKNIQYF
TRBD1 once TRBJ2-7 TRBV7-2 TGTGCCAGCAGCCAGGGGACAGGGCCCGCCTACGAGCAGTACTTC CASSQGTGPAYEQYF
TRBD1 NA TRBJ2-2 TRBV5-6 TGTGCCAGCAGCCTGATACAGGGGACCGGGGAGCTGTTTTTT CASSLIQGTGELFF
NA NA TRBJ1-6 TRBV6-5 TGTGCCAGCATTGGACTTAGACAGGTGAATTCACCCCTCCACTTT CASIGLRQVNSPLHF
NA NA TRBJ2-2 TRBV29-1 TGCAGCGTTGACATTCCCACCGGGGAGCTGTTTTTT CSVDIPTGELFF
TRBD1 NA TRBJ2-1 TRBV7-2 TGTGCCAGCAGCTCGCGGGGACAGGGGGGTAGAAATGAGCAGTTCTTC CASSSRGQGGRNEQFF
TRBD1 few TRBJ2-3 TRBV11-2 TGTGCCAGCAGCTCGGACAGGGGAAACACAGATACGCAGTATTTT CASSSDRGNTDTQYF
NA NA TRBJ1-5 TRBV6-6 TGTGCCAGCAGTCGCCCCCGACACGGGGTGGGGTATAGCAATCAGCCCCAGCATTTT CASSRPRHGVGYSNQPQHF
NA once TRBJ1-1 TRBV11-1 TGTGCCAGCAGCTTACTAACAGGCCAGAACACTGAAGCTTTCTTT CASSLLTGQNTEAFF
TRBD2 NA TRBJ2-3 TRBV27 TGTGTAAGCAGAGCGGGGGGGAGGAGAGATACGCAGTATTTT CVSRAGGRRDTQYF
TRBD1 few TRBJ1-6 TRBV6-5 TGTGCCAGCAGTCCAGACAGGGGCCCAAATTCACCCCTCCACTTT CASSPDRGPNSPLHF
NA NA TRBJ2-5 TRBV14 TGTGCCAGCAGCCAAGGTCTCCAGACCCAGTACTTC CASSQGLQTQYF
TRBD2 NA TRBJ2-1 TRBV7-2 TGTGCCAGCAGCACAGGACTAGCGGGAAGCTCCTACAATGAGCAGTTCTTC CASSTGLAGSSYNEQFF
NA NA TRBJ1-1 TRBV29-1 TGCAGCGTTGAGGGCTCAGGCACTGAAGCTTTCTTT CSVEGSGTEAFF
TRBD2 once TRBJ2-7 TRBV19 TGTGCCAGTAGTGTCGGACTAGCGTCCTACGAGCAGTACTTC CASSVGLASYEQYF
TRBD1 NA TRBJ2-7 TRBV28 TGTGCCAGCACCACAGGGGGCATTTCCTACGAGCAGTACTTC CASTTGGISYEQYF
TRBD1 few TRBJ2-7 TRBV3-1/TRBV3-2 TGTGCCAGCAGCCAAGATGGGAGGACAGGGGGACACGAGCAGTACTTC CASSQDGRTGGHEQYF
NA many TRBJ2-3 TRBV9 TGTGCCAGCAGCGTACGTCCAGGGACAGATACGCAGTATTTT CASSVRPGTDTQYF
TRBD1 once TRBJ2-2 TRBV19 TGTGCCAGTAGTAGGGACAGGGGGCTCGGCGGGGAGCTGTTTTTT CASSRDRGLGGELFF
TRBD1 NA TRBJ1-4 TRBV10-3 TGTGCCATCAGCGACACCAGGGGGCAAGGTGAAAAACTGTTTTTT CAISDTRGQGEKLFF
NA NA TRBJ1-2 TRBV6-2/TRBV6-3 TGTGCCAGCAGTTACCGCCAGTTCAGCTATGGCTACACCTTC CASSYRQFSYGYTF
TRBD1 NA TRBJ2-5 TRBV2 TGTGCCAGCAGCGATTCTAGGGACAGGATTGAGACCCAGTACTTC CASSDSRDRIETQYF
TRBD1 NA TRBJ2-1 TRBV28 TGTGCCAGCAGACCACCGGGACAGCAATACAATGAGCAGTTCTTC CASRPPGQQYNEQFF
NA NA TRBJ1-3 TRBV5-4 TGTGCCAGCAGCCTAGCCGCCGGAAACACCATATATTTT CASSLAAGNTIYF
NA NA TRBJ2-7 TRBV4-3 TGCGCCAGCAGTATGCTAGGGGTACTGTCCGAGCAGTACTTC CASSMLGVLSEQYF
NA few TRBJ1-5 TRBV12-3/TRBV12-4 TGTGCCAGCAGTTTCCCAGGTCAGCCCCAGCATTTT CASSFPGQPQHF
NA NA TRBJ1-1 TRBV4-1 TGCGCCAGCAGGCTAAGGGAGGGTACGAACACTGAAGCTTTCTTT CASRLREGTNTEAFF
NA NA TRBJ2-7 TRBV2 TGTGCCAGCAGTGGAAGGCAGGGATACGAGCAGTACTTC CASSGRQGYEQYF
TRBD1 once TRBJ1-6 TRBV19 TGTGCCAGTAGACGGGGACAGGGAAATTATTCACCCCTCCACTTT CASRRGQGNYSPLHF
TRBD2 NA TRBJ2-1 TRBV29-1 TGCAGCGTTGTCATGTCTACTAGCGGGAGGCACAATGAGCAGTTCTTC CSVVMSTSGRHNEQFF
TRBD1 NA TRBJ2-1 TRBV7-2 TGTGCCAGCAGCTTATTTACCTCGACAGGGTACAATGAGCAGTTCTTC CASSLFTSTGYNEQFF
TRBD1 few TRBJ2-3 TRBV28 TGTGCCAGCAGTTTTTGGGACAGGGAAGATACGCAGTATTTT CASSFWDREDTQYF